This is a list of T cell receptor beta chains from one sample in a study of PD-1 blockade in classical Hodgkin lymphoma. Assay: immunoSEQ multiplex PCR; the TCRdb copy retains only in-frame clones and omits some. The table has tens of thousands of clones, roughly 89% seen once. This material consisted of peripheral blood mononuclear cells (PBMCs), taken before the second cycle of nivolumab. All receptors derive from a human donor with classical Hodgkin lymphoma. CDR3s include the opening cysteine and the closing phenylalanine or tryptophan. Each record gives: V gene, clone size, J gene, D gene, CDR3 protein, CDR3 DNA. A D gene is named only where the DNA matches it firmly. Only some rows state a clone size, as once, few, many or a class for expanded clones.

>TRBV5-1|-|TRBJ2-3|TRBD2
CASSLADTASGKDTQYF
TGCGCCAGCAGCTTGGCGGATACGGCTAGCGGGAAAGATACGCAGTATTTT
>TRBV5-1|-|TRBJ2-5|-
CASSPGTNQETQYF
TGCGCCAGCAGCCCAGGGACAAATCAAGAGACCCAGTACTTC
>TRBV7-9|-|TRBJ2-7|-
CASSHTSGRGYEQYF
TGTGCCAGCAGCCATACGTCGGGCAGGGGCTACGAGCAGTACTTC
>TRBV28|-|TRBJ2-3|-
CASRGGRGSTDTQYF
TGTGCCAGCAGGGGGGGAAGAGGATCCACAGATACGCAGTATTTT
>TRBV6-5|-|TRBJ2-7|TRBD2
CASSPGLAGDEQYF
TGTGCCAGCAGCCCCGGACTAGCGGGAGACGAGCAGTACTTC
>TRBV28|-|TRBJ1-3|-
CASSFNRGASGNTIYF
TGTGCCAGCAGTTTCAATAGGGGGGCGTCTGGAAACACCATATATTTT
>TRBV4-1|-|TRBJ2-2|-
CASSQMLAGTGELFF
TGCGCCAGCAGCCAAATGTTGGCGGGAACCGGGGAGCTGTTTTTT
>TRBV27|-|TRBJ2-7|TRBD1
CASSLSRQGAGEQYF
TGTGCCAGCAGTCTATCAAGACAGGGGGCGGGGGAGCAGTACTTC
>TRBV5-1|-|TRBJ2-1|TRBD2
CASSTGLAAYNEQFF
TGCGCCAGCAGCACGGGACTAGCGGCATACAATGAGCAGTTCTTC
>TRBV7-6|-|TRBJ1-2|-
CASSPVGLGNGYTF
TGTGCCAGCAGTCCGGTTGGACTGGGAAATGGCTACACCTTC
>TRBV29-1|-|TRBJ2-7|-
CSAEYIGLNSYEQYF
TGCAGCGCTGAGTACATAGGCCTCAACTCCTACGAGCAGTACTTC
>TRBV29-1|-|TRBJ1-5|TRBD1
CSASIGQGALEPQHF
TGCAGCGCGTCGATCGGGCAGGGGGCTTTGGAGCCCCAGCATTTT
>TRBV28|-|TRBJ2-5|-
CASSSRDQETQYF
TGTGCCAGCAGTTCCAGGGACCAAGAGACCCAGTACTTC
>TRBV10-3|-|TRBJ1-4|TRBD1
CAIRGTGSEKLFF
TGTGCCATCAGGGGGACAGGGAGTGAAAAACTGTTTTTT
>TRBV6-5|many|TRBJ1-1|-
CASSYSSDTTEAFF
TGTGCCAGCAGTTATAGTTCCGACACCACTGAAGCTTTCTTT
>TRBV6-5|-|TRBJ2-7|TRBD2
CASSFGLAGGYEQYF
TGTGCCAGCAGTTTCGGACTAGCGGGGGGGTACGAGCAGTACTTC
>TRBV15|once|TRBJ2-1|TRBD1
CATSSQTGGSYNEQFF
TGTGCCACCAGCAGCCAAACAGGGGGATCCTACAATGAGCAGTTCTTC
>TRBV6-5|-|TRBJ2-2|-
CASSPSISNTGELFF
TGTGCCAGCAGCCCCAGCATTTCGAACACCGGGGAGCTGTTTTTT
>TRBV5-1|-|TRBJ2-7|TRBD2
CASSTTTSGSTYEQYF
TGCGCCAGCAGCACCACGACTAGCGGTTCCACCTACGAGCAGTACTTC
>TRBV30|-|TRBJ2-2|-
CAWTLRGIGELFF
TGTGCCTGGACCCTCCGGGGGATCGGGGAGCTGTTTTTT
>TRBV10-3|-|TRBJ2-7|-
CAIRGSYYEQYF
TGTGCCATCAGGGGCAGCTACTACGAGCAGTACTTC
>TRBV28|-|TRBJ1-1|-
CASSPLAWWTEAFF
TGTGCCAGCAGTCCTTTAGCTTGGTGGACTGAAGCTTTCTTT
>TRBV28|-|TRBJ2-2|-
CASMYTGELFF
TGTGCCAGCATGTACACCGGGGAGCTGTTTTTT
>TRBV28|-|TRBJ2-1|-
CASSLDVGEQFF
TGTGCCAGCAGTTTAGACGTAGGTGAGCAGTTCTTC
>TRBV19|-|TRBJ2-1|TRBD2
CASKRTSGARNEQFF
TGTGCCAGTAAAAGGACTAGCGGGGCCCGCAATGAGCAGTTCTTC
>TRBV27|-|TRBJ2-3|TRBD2
CASSYQLAGGADTQYF
TGTGCCAGCAGTTATCAGCTAGCGGGGGGGGCGGATACGCAGTATTTT
>TRBV6-6|few|TRBJ1-5|-
CASRSDRFSQPQHF
TGTGCCAGCAGATCCGACAGATTCAGTCAGCCCCAGCATTTT
>TRBV6-1|once|TRBJ2-7|-
CAISEPDAGLSYEQYF
TGTGCCATCAGTGAGCCCGACGCGGGACTGTCCTACGAGCAGTACTTC
>TRBV10-3|-|TRBJ2-1|TRBD2
CAISIAGGGYNEQFF
TGTGCCATCAGTATAGCGGGAGGGGGCTACAATGAGCAGTTCTTC
>TRBV9|-|TRBJ2-1|-
CASSAAGYNEQFF
TGTGCCAGCAGCGCAGCGGGTTACAATGAGCAGTTCTTC
>TRBV5-4|-|TRBJ1-2|-
CASSLVGRENYGYTF
TGTGCCAGCAGCTTGGTCGGCAGGGAAAACTATGGCTACACCTTC
>TRBV6-5|-|TRBJ1-5|-
CASSYEARKPQHF
TGTGCCAGCAGTTACGAGGCCAGGAAGCCCCAGCATTTT
>TRBV25-1|-|TRBJ2-4|-
CARSRTDLAKNIQYF
TGTGCCAGGTCACGGACAGATTTAGCCAAAAACATTCAGTACTTC
>TRBV2|-|TRBJ1-2|-
CASSLGPRANYGYTF
TGTGCCAGCAGTCTAGGACCGAGAGCTAACTATGGCTACACCTTC
>TRBV27|-|TRBJ2-5|TRBD1
CASSPGQGAVETQYF
TGTGCCAGCAGTCCGGGACAGGGGGCGGTGGAGACCCAGTACTTC
>TRBV6-5|few|TRBJ2-2|-
CASRNTGELFF
TGTGCCAGCAGAAACACCGGGGAGCTGTTTTTT
>TRBV13|-|TRBJ2-1|TRBD1
CASSHPGLDRGASEQFF
TGTGCCAGCAGCCACCCCGGGCTGGACAGGGGTGCTTCCGAGCAGTTCTTC
>TRBV28|-|TRBJ1-5|-
CASSFGGQPQHF
TGTGCCAGCAGTTTCGGTGGTCAGCCCCAGCATTTT
>TRBV28|-|TRBJ1-5|-
CASKPLGQPQHF
TGTGCCAGCAAGCCTCTTGGGCAGCCCCAGCATTTT
>TRBV10-3|-|TRBJ2-2|-
CAISEGLGNTGELFF
TGTGCCATCTCTGAAGGCCTTGGGAACACCGGGGAGCTGTTTTTT
>TRBV6-6|-|TRBJ2-5|TRBD1
CASSYGDRELETQYF
TGTGCCAGCAGTTACGGGGACAGGGAATTAGAGACCCAGTACTTC
>TRBV11-2|-|TRBJ1-2|-
CASSLAAGTGTF
TGTGCCAGCAGCTTGGCCGCAGGGACGGGCACCTTC
>TRBV7-9|-|TRBJ2-7|-
CASSLVGSEQYF
TGTGCCAGCAGCTTAGTTGGCAGCGAGCAGTACTTC
>TRBV5-1|-|TRBJ1-4|TRBD1
CASSKTGTGAEKLFF
TGCGCCAGCAGCAAAACCGGGACAGGGGCTGAAAAACTGTTTTTT
>TRBV28|once|TRBJ2-7|TRBD1
CASSFPGTGIYEQYF
TGTGCCAGCAGTTTCCCCGGGACAGGGATCTACGAGCAGTACTTC
>TRBV10-1|once|TRBJ2-3|TRBD2
CASSDSGALTDTQYF
TGCGCCAGCAGTGATAGCGGGGCCCTCACAGATACGCAGTATTTT
>TRBV14|-|TRBJ2-1|-
CASSPWDFDEQFF
TGTGCCAGCAGCCCCTGGGACTTCGATGAGCAGTTCTTC